This T cell receptor (beta chain) originates from a study of post-analysis software for immune sequencing data. As for the study in general: Patients had relapsing-remitting, secondary progressive or progressive-relapsing multiple sclerosis; some lacked subtype.

Study observations and caveats: Five or six TRBV segments, including TRBV5-6, TRBV5-1 and TRBV20-1, were more frequent in patients than controls. F measure grouped same-batch samples tightly together. Controls' normalized Chao1 diversity significantly exceeded that of multiple sclerosis patients.

To note about this clonotype: Its specificity is unknown. This may stem from a read error, because a much larger clone lies one nucleotide away.

Prepared libraries of TCR beta cDNA carried unique molecular identifiers. Researchers reported 550,000 or so cDNA molecules coming from roughly 0.93 to 9.6 million T cells. TCRdb re-derived calls from the PCR reads in MiXCR, one entry per CDR3 protein. Found here are about 210,000 distinct CDR3 sequences, over 25% of them singletons; the top ten hold 3% to 3.5%. The CDR3 has 15 amino acids. The ends lost 5 bases at V and 3 bases at J; junction bases unmatched: 9. Germline V lookup: CDR1 PRHDT, CDR2 FYEKMQ (reference sequence). The specimen was blood. V usage is TRBV13 and J usage is TRBJ2-7, with TRBD2 matching over 8 bases. The clonotype was recovered from a girl aged 2 to 17 with multiple sclerosis. The CDR3 region is CASSQGTRTDYEQYF. The CDR3 coding sequence is TGTGCCAGCAGCCAAGGGACTAGAACTGACTACGAGCAGTACTTC.